This entry concerns a single T cell receptor (beta chain). Its antigen is unidentified. Germline CDR1 is MNHEY and CDR2 is SVGEGT. The V segment lost 7 bases and the J segment 8 bases; nucleotides outside the gene matches: 7. The CDR3 sequence is 15 residues long. Exclusion followed for patients with uncontrolled infection, other autoimmune disease, pregnancy or lactation. It was 8 to 10 ml of fresh peripheral blood that supplied the PBMCs. This record comes from a study of T cells in Graves' hyperthyroidism and ophthalmopathy. Overall study results and limits: Stable hyperthyroidism and ophthalmopathy were separated using 13 V-J signatures.

Researchers amplified the TCR beta CDR3 regions from RNA transcripts. Using the HTBI primer set, a first-round RT-PCR was run on the TCR CDR3. TCRdb re-derived calls from the multiplex PCR reads in MiXCR, one entry per CDR3 protein. The sample consists of about 500,000 distinct CDR3 sequences, roughly a sixth of them appearing once. The sample consisted of blood. The TCR sequence derives from a woman under 30 with Graves' ophthalmopathy. This chain links TRBV6-2 or TRBV6-3 with TRBJ2-3; 15 positions agree with TRBD2. The CDR3 here is CASTGLAGGPGTQYF. CDR3 sequence (DNA): TGTGCCAGCACGGGACTAGCGGGGGGACCTGGTACGCAGTATTTT.